This T cell receptor beta chain was obtained from a study of liver allograft versus peripheral blood T cells. Study-level information: Intrahepatic T cell receptor repertoires from transplanted livers were compared against repertoires in recipients' peripheral blood.

J lost 5 bases, V lost 5 bases, and 9 bases had no gene match. This CDR3 is 14 amino acids long. Per germline, CDR1 DFQATT and CDR2 SNEGSKA (reference sequence). Study-wide findings and caveats: Reportedly, the T cell receptor repertoires present inside liver allografts differed from those in peripheral blood.

TCRdb reprocessed the reads with MiXCR, giving one entry per CDR3 protein. The profile shows over 7,000 distinct CDR3 sequences, approximately 17% of them singletons. Concerning this clonotype: The antigen remains undetermined.

The gene calls are TRBV20-1 and TRBJ2-5, with 9 bases that match TRBD1. The clonotype was recovered from a human patient who had a liver transplant. Some of these T cells may belong to the graft donor. DNA for the CDR3: TGCAGTGCTTCGGGACAGGGACGCCTGGAGACCCAGTACTTC. This translates into CSASGQGRLETQYF.